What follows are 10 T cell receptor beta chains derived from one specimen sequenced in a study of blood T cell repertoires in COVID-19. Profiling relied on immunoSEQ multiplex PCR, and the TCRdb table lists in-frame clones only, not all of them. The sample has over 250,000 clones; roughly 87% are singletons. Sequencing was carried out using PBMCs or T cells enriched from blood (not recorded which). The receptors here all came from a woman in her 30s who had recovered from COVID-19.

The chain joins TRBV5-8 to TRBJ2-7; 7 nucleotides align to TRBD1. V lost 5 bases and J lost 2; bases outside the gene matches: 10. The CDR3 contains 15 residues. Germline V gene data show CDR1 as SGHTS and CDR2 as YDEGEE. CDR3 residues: CASSREFGTAYEQYF. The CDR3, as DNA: TGTGCCAGCAGTAGGGAATTCGGGACAGCCTACGAGCAGTACTTC.

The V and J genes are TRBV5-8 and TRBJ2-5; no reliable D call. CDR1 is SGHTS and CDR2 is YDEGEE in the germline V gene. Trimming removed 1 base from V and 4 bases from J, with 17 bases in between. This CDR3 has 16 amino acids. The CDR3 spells CASSLWSDWRRETQYF. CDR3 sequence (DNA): TGTGCCAGCAGCTTGTGGTCAGACTGGAGACGAGAGACCCAGTACTTC.

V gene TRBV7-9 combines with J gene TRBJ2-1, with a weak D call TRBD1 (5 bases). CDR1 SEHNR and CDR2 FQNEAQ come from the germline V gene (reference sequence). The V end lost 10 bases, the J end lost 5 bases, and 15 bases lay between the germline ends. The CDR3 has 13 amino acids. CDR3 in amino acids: CATEPGPDNEQFF. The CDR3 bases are TGTGCCACCGAGCCAGGGCCCGACAATGAGCAGTTCTTC.

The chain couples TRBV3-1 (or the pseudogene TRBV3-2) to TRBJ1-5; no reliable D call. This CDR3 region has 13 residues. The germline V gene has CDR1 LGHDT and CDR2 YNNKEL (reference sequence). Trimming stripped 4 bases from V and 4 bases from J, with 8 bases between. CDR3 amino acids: CASSPLPNQPQHF. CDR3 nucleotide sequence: TGTGCCAGCAGCCCCCTTCCTAATCAGCCCCAGCATTTT.

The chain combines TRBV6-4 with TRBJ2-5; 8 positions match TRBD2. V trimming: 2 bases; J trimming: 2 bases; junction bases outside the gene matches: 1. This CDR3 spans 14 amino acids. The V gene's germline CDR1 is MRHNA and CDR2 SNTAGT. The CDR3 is CASSDTGGQETQYF. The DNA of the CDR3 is TGTGCCAGCAGTGACACGGGAGGGCAAGAGACCCAGTACTTC.

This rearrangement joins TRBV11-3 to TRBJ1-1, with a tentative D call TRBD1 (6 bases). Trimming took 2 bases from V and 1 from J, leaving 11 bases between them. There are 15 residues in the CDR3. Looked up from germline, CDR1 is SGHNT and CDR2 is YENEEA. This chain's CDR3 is CASSLQGTANTEAFF. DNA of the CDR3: TGTGCCAGCAGCTTACAGGGGACCGCGAACACTGAAGCTTTCTTT.

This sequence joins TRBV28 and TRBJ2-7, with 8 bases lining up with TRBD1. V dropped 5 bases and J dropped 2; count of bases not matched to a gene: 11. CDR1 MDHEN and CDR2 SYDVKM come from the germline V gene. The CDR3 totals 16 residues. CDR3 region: CASSQGTGIQPYEQYF. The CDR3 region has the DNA TGTGCCAGCAGTCAGGGGACAGGCATACAACCCTACGAGCAGTACTTC.

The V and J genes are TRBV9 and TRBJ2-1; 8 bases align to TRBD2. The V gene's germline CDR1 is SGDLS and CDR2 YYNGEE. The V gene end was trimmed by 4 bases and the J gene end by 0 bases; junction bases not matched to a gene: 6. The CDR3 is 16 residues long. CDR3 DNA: TGTGCCAGCAGCCCCGGCGGGGGGCGCTCCTACAATGAGCAGTTCTTC. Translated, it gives CASSPGGGRSYNEQFF.

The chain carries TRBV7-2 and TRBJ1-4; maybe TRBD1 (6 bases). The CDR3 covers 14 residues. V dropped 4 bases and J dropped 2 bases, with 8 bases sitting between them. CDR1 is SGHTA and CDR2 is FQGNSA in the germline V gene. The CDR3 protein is CASSSQGTNEKLFF. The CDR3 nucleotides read TGTGCCAGCAGCTCTCAGGGGACTAATGAAAAACTGTTTTTT.

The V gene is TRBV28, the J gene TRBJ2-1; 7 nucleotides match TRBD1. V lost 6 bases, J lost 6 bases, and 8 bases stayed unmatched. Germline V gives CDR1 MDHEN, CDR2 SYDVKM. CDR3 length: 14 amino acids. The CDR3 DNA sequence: TGTGCCAGCAGAAACTCGGGACAGTTCAATGAGCAGTTCTTC. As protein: CASRNSGQFNEQFF.